This TCR beta chain appears in the sequencing data of a study of CD8+ T cells in alopecia areata. Study-level information: Tofacitinib continued for 6 to 18 months and was then withheld for 6 months. The study's findings and limits: Lesional scalp exceeded normal scalp in clonality, especially in alopecia totalis/universalis.

Germline CDR1 and CDR2: SNHLY and FYNNEI. Trimming pared 4 bases from V and 1 base from J, leaving 8 bases between. The CDR3 contains 14 residues. cDNA reverse transcribed from extracted RNA served as the sequencing template. The assay was immunoSEQ multiplex PCR, and TCRdb's table has in-frame clones only and misses some. The data contain approximately 220,000 clones, less than 45% of them singletons. This clone has a handful of counts. Its specificity is not known. Sample treatment: oral pan-JAK inhibitor, 5-10 mg twice daily. Peripheral blood and lesional scalp punch biopsies were taken from alopecia areata patients. Cell sorting was applied to PBMCs, and CD4+ and CD8+ T cells were collected.

Sequenced material: CD4+ T cells sorted from blood, taken between weeks 30 and 35, from a patient treated with tofacitinib. The J gene is TRBJ2-1, the V gene TRBV2; either TRBD1 or TRBD2 may fit D (5 bases each). The receptor was isolated from a human donor with alopecia areata. The CDR3 here is CASSVEGSYNEQFF. CDR3 nucleotide sequence: TGTGCCAGCAGTGTAGAGGGGTCCTACAATGAGCAGTTCTTC.